Below, one T cell receptor (beta chain) is given with its context. This clonotype was found a few times. Its antigen is unknown. No per-base quality is available; no much larger clone lies one base away. This record comes from a study of human T cells and chemical hapten exposure (dated by TCRdb to the early 2020s). Context from the whole study: Libraries were pooled for sequencing, and variation in per-sample TCR yields was attributed mainly to small differences in library volumes within the pool. In alopecia patients, the study followed how the peripheral blood TCR repertoire changed in vivo over primary and secondary sensitization to diphenylcyclopropenone (DPC), a hapten. From each blood RNA sample, both TCR alpha and TCR beta chains were sequenced.

V sheds 5 bases and J sheds 2 bases, leaving 13 bases between their ends. CDR1 and CDR2 (SEHNR, FQNEAQ) derive from the germline V gene (reference sequence). The CDR3 goes from the cysteine to the phenylalanine over 16 residues. Only the CDR3 region is kept as DNA, spanning 48 bases read in frame from base 1. Libraries came from 5' RACE. The reads were generated on an Illumina MiSeq. During library preparation, unique molecular identifiers were attached to individual cDNA molecules so that TCRs could be counted quantitatively and reproducibly. For the original study's pipeline: Samples had a median of about 90,000 TCRs, with a range from roughly 20,000 to 690,600. The Decombinator software suite was used to annotate V, J and CDR3 in the TCR reads. For PS versus PT1 abundance plots, all samples were subsampled to the same number of TCRs (28,000). Expanded TCRs were defined as absent before sensitization and observed at least eight times at the 2-week time point. Through fastp at Q25 and MiXCR, TCRdb rebuilt clones from the public reads, retaining in-frame beta chains. One record per CDR3 amino acid sequence lists the most common genes and DNA. The V and J calls come from TCRdb's annotation, not from the publication. For this sample there are 65,000 to 90,000 distinct CDR3 sequences; more than 15% appear just once. Under 7.5% of the sample is held by the ten biggest clonotypes.

Total RNA was extracted from unfractionated whole blood collected in Tempus Blood RNA tubes. As TCR sequencing controls, roughly five healthy volunteers were used, with blood taken at day 0, 2 weeks and 6 weeks. The research as a whole found: DPC sensitization did not change how many TCRs were above 1 in 1000 frequency, and no evidence was found of alterations in global repertoire structure. After repeated subsampling, the strength of the expansion versus patch-test correlation and the threshold at which it became significant changed.

This TCR came from a female donor in good health. This receptor chain uses TRBV7-9 and TRBJ2-6; the D gene is perhaps TRBD1 or TRBD2, each of them matching over 5 bases. The DNA sequence follows: TGTGCCAGCAGCCCGGGACCTGGCCCTGGGGCCAACGTCCTGACTTTC. This translates into CASSPGPGPGANVLTF.